This TCR beta chain originates from a study of T cell repertoires in cytomegalovirus infection. Study-wide background: Shared public TCR beta signatures pointed to both CMV infection and a matching HLA type. Findings and limits, study-wide: Cumulative frequency of public TCR beta families picked out carriers of CMV plus the relevant HLA. HLA-C-restricted CMV clonotypes gave the most frequent clonotype in two of eight donors.

There are 16 residues in the CDR3. V was cut by 3 bases and J by 6 bases, with 18 bases left in between. Germline V gene sequence: CDR1 LGHDT, CDR2 YNNKEL (reference sequence). Using its own MiXCR run on the reads, TCRdb lists one record per CDR3 protein. The data show hundreds of thousands of distinct CDR3 sequences, around 32% seen once. Note on this clonotype: Antigen unknown.

This clonotype was obtained from a human donor in good health (CMV status not recorded). Some clones in this sample may be carry-over from other donors' samples. The chain recombines TRBV3-1 with TRBJ2-1; D is perhaps TRBD2 (5 bases). Here the sequenced sample was cultured PBMCs, taken from culture after CMV antigen stimulation. This CDR3 reads CASSHLSGPDVNEQFF. The DNA for the CDR3 is TGTGCCAGCAGCCATTTGAGCGGACCCGACGTCAATGAGCAGTTCTTC.